Reported below is one TCR beta chain. The antigen it recognizes is unknown. One base away there is no much larger clone; base qualities are not given. This sample was included in a study (dated by TCRdb to between 2021 and 2024). Trimming takes 4 bases off V and 12 bases off J; junction bases not matched to a gene: 11. Counted from cysteine to phenylalanine, this CDR3 has 14 amino acids. CDR3 DNA only is kept here, 42 bases in frame from base 1. The germline V gene supplies CDR1 KGHDR and CDR2 SFDVKD. For TCR beta sequencing, genomic DNA was taken from unsorted PBMCs, and those PBMCs had been isolated from peripheral blood. Survey-level sequencing on the immunoSEQ platform was used to profile TCR beta chain repertoires. On the study's bioinformatics: Repertoire diversity was quantified by the inverse Simpson index, and CDR3 amino acid length spectratypes and V-J pairing frequencies were compared. TCR beta CDR3 sequences were matched against VDJdb to annotate clonotypes specific to SARS-CoV-2, CMV, influenza A and EBV. Here the immuneACCESS table is served through TCRdb, limited to in-frame sequences with V and J called. Missing clones are a known gap in these copies; in checked studies unresolved V genes cover under half, and the rest lacks a known reason. That table is the source of V, J and clone size, and D and trimming were worked out from the DNA. Present in this sample are some 68,000 clones, approximately 92% of which were seen just once. 4% to 5% of the sample lies in the top ten.

Points the paper makes about the study in general: According to the authors, more investigation is needed, including longitudinal sampling and evaluation of a control group.

Sequences were obtained from PBMCs. The V and J genes are TRBV24-1 and TRBJ2-1; the central 7 bases match TRBD1. This clonotype was sampled from a man aged 40-49 years with rheumatoid arthritis. The nucleotide sequence reads TGTGCCACCAGTGAGGGGACAGCCCTCCTTACGCAGTTCTTC. This gives the protein CATSEGTALLTQFF.